This T cell receptor beta chain emerged from a study of CD8 T cells in Susac syndrome. Germline CDR1 and CDR2: KGHDR and SFDVKD. The CDR3 loop spans 16 amino acids. V lost 2 bases, J lost 3 bases, and 12 bases lay in between. Random hexamers were used to reverse transcribe an amount of about 0.5 to 1 ug RNA. TCR beta CDR3 was amplified by immunoSEQ multiplex PCR. This amplification extended across 54 Vbeta and 13 Jbeta segments. In TCRdb, the immunoSEQ multiplex PCR reads were re-called with MiXCR into one record per CDR3 protein. The sample holds around 200,000 distinct CDR3 sequences, just under 95% seen once. In this sample, this clonotype turned up once. Its target is unknown. The study, taken as a whole, reports: It was acknowledged by the study that relatively few individuals were included in its TCR sequencing and HLA analysis.

The multiple sclerosis control group consisted of treatment-naive patients whose relapsing-remitting disease, which was either stable or active, fulfilled revised McDonald criteria. The sequenced sample consisted of CD4+ T cells from PBMCs. V and J are TRBV24-1 and TRBJ2-2; possible D gene TRBD2, 5 bases. This clonotype originated in a human donor with multiple sclerosis. In DNA, the CDR3 is TGTGCCACCAGTGATTCGCGGAGGTCCCACACCGGGGAGCTGTTTTTT. This encodes CATSDSRRSHTGELFF.